The 18 T cell receptor beta chains below all came from one sample that was sequenced in a study of blood T cell repertoires in COVID-19. Sequencing used immunoSEQ multiplex PCR; TCRdb keeps in-frame clones, though not all of them. Among tens of thousands of clones listed, about 83% were seen once. Input material: peripheral blood. The receptors here all came from a woman aged 60-70 years with COVID-19, enrolled during active disease.

The V and J genes are TRBV4-2 and TRBJ2-7; 11 bases are shared with TRBD2. Germline CDR1 LGHNA, CDR2 YNFKEQ. The CDR3 consists of 15 residues. V gave up 1 base and J gave up 4 bases; unmatched junction bases: 3. The CDR3 protein is CASSQVGTSGYEQYF. CDR3 DNA sequence: TGTGCCAGCAGCCAAGTAGGGACTAGCGGATACGAGCAGTACTTC.

The V and J genes are TRBV30 and TRBJ2-1; 12 positions agree with TRBD2. J was trimmed by 4 bases and V by 2 bases; bases with no gene match: 3. Germline V lookup: CDR1 GTSNPN, CDR2 SVGIG (reference sequence). The CDR3 spans 15 residues. The CDR3 region is CAWSKGLAGYNEQFF. In DNA form, the CDR3 reads TGTGCCTGGAGTAAGGGACTAGCGGGTTACAATGAGCAGTTCTTC.

The chain employs TRBV28 and TRBJ2-3; tentatively, D is TRBD1 (6 bases). The CDR3 is 15 amino acids. Germline V gene data show CDR1 as MDHEN and CDR2 as SYDVKM. Trimming shortened V by 6 bases and J by 1 base, and 14 bases separated the two germline ends. The CDR3 sequence is CASSQGGEGTDTQYF. The CDR3 DNA reads as TGTGCCAGCAGCCAAGGGGGAGAGGGCACAGATACGCAGTATTTT.

This sequence joins TRBV27 and TRBJ1-4, with TRBD1 identical over 7 bases. Per the germline V gene, CDR1 is MNHEY and CDR2 is SMNVEV (reference sequence). This CDR3 contains 14 residues. V was pared by 6 bases and J by 3 bases, with 4 bases of the junction left unmatched. CDR3 DNA sequence: TGTGCCAGCAGCCTTGACAGGGCTAATGAAAAACTGTTTTTT. Protein product: CASSLDRANEKLFF.

This CDR3 is CASSLEATQYF. CDR3 in DNA: TGTGCCAGCAGCCTGGAGGCTACGCAGTATTTT. The chain is built from TRBV7-8 and TRBJ2-3; D may be TRBD2 (5 bases). The CDR3 is made up of 11 amino acids. Germline lookup yields CDR1 SGHVS and CDR2 FQNEAQ. V lost 5 bases, J lost 8 bases, and 8 bases lay in between. The full variable domain, rest sourced from reference TRBV7-8 and TRBJ2-3, is GAGVSQSPRYKVAKRGQDVALRCDPISGHVSLFWYQQALGQGPEFLTYFQNEAQLDKSGLPSDRFFAERPEGSVSTLKIQRTQQEDSAVYLCASSLEATQYFGPGTRLTVL.

As regards this clone: Germline and junction disagree at one end, which may indicate a read error. The rearrangement links TRBV7-7 to TRBJ2-1; TRBD2 matches at 10 bases. Germline V gives CDR1 SSHAT, CDR2 FNYEAQ (reference sequence). The CDR3 extends over 15 amino acids. The CDR3 reads CASSHGIAGGNEQFF. The CDR3 nucleotides read TGTGCTAGCAGCCATGGTATAGCGGGAGGCAATGAGCAGTTCTTC.

This chain connects TRBV6-1 to TRBJ1-1, with D possibly TRBD1 on 6 matching bases. The germline V and J ends were trimmed by 3 bases and 1 base, with 9 bases remaining between them. The CDR3 extends over 14 amino acids. CDR1 MNHNS and CDR2 SASEGT come from the germline V gene. The CDR3 spells CASSDRGPNTEAFF. The CDR3 region has the DNA TGTGCCAGCAGTGACAGGGGCCCGAACACTGAAGCTTTCTTT.

This clone was observed a few times. CDR3 residues: CASLAVQTQYF. CDR3 coding DNA: TGTGCCAGCCTAGCGGTGCAGACCCAGTACTTC. This rearrangement joins TRBV7-9 to TRBJ2-5, with 7 bases that match TRBD2. The CDR3 spans 11 residues. The V segment lost 8 bases and the J segment 6 bases; nucleotides outside the gene matches: 3. The germline V gene encodes CDR1 SEHNR and CDR2 FQNEAQ (reference sequence).

V and J are TRBV6-5 and TRBJ2-4; maybe TRBD2 (6 bases). This CDR3 is built from 15 residues. V lost 3 bases to trimming and J lost 6 bases, with 15 bases between them. CDR1 MNHEY and CDR2 SVGAGI come from the germline V gene. The CDR3 is CASSYRGVGRNIQYF. CDR3 nucleotides: TGTGCCAGCAGTTATAGGGGAGTCGGGAGAAACATTCAGTACTTC.

The V and J genes are TRBV11-3 and TRBJ2-1; the D is unclear. The ends were cut back, 1 base at V and 3 bases at J, with 7 bases in the middle. The CDR3 totals 14 residues. CDR1 and CDR2 from the germline V gene are SGHNT and YENEEA. The CDR3 protein is CASSLGAGYNEQFF. For the CDR3, the DNA is TGTGCCAGCAGCTTAGGAGCAGGCTACAATGAGCAGTTCTTC.

The V call is TRBV6-5, the J call TRBJ2-7; 11 bases line up with TRBD1. V lost 7 bases to trimming and J lost 3 bases; unmatched junction nucleotides: 5. The CDR3 has 14 residues. Germline V CDR1 and CDR2: MNHEY, SVGAGI. CDR3 sequence (DNA): TGTGCCAGCATCATGGGACAGGGGGGCTACGAGCAGTACTTC. Amino acids: CASIMGQGGYEQYF.

This clone was seen only a few times. The genes are TRBV2 and TRBJ2-2; 7 bases line up with TRBD2. After removal of 6 bases from V and 2 bases from J, the junction contained 6 bases not matched to a gene. This CDR3 has 15 residues. Germline CDR1 SNHLY, CDR2 FYNNEI. CDR3 region: CASRPAGLNTGELFF. The CDR3 DNA reads as TGTGCCAGCAGGCCAGCGGGATTAAACACCGGGGAGCTGTTTTTT.

A single count supports this clone. The chain's CDR3 is CASSIQANTEAFF. CDR3 DNA sequence: TGTGCCAGTAGTATACAGGCCAACACTGAAGCTTTCTTT. This chain connects TRBV19 to TRBJ1-1; D call uncertain. The V gene lost 2 bases and the J gene lost 2 bases, with 6 bases spanning the gap. The CDR3 consists of 13 residues. The germline V gene encodes CDR1 LNHDA and CDR2 SQIVND (reference sequence).

The rearrangement uses TRBV15 and TRBJ2-1, with 10 bases aligning to TRBD2. Germline loops: CDR1 LNHNV, CDR2 YYDKDF (reference sequence). The CDR3 is 16 amino acids. V was clipped by 1 base and J by 2 bases; unmatched bases: 2. This CDR3 reads CATSRGGLAAYNEQFF. CDR3 sequence (DNA): TGTGCCACCAGCAGAGGTGGACTAGCGGCCTACAATGAGCAGTTCTTC.

This chain uses TRBV28 with TRBJ2-5, with TRBD1 as a possible D gene (6 bases). Deletions cut 8 bases from V and 1 base from J, with 11 bases between. The CDR3 has 13 amino acids. Germline loops: CDR1 MDHEN, CDR2 SYDVKM. The CDR3 sequence is CASGGQFQETQYF. The CDR3 coding sequence is TGTGCCAGCGGCGGACAGTTCCAAGAGACCCAGTACTTC.

This rearrangement joins TRBV28 to TRBJ2-1, with a tentative D call TRBD1 (6 bases). Trimming cost V 1 base and J 9 bases, with 16 bases left between them. This CDR3 is 15 amino acids long. Germline lookup yields CDR1 MDHEN and CDR2 SYDVKM. The chain's CDR3 is CASSLFRGNRVEQFF. DNA for the CDR3: TGTGCCAGCAGTTTATTTAGGGGGAATCGAGTTGAGCAGTTCTTC.

This chain uses TRBV28 with TRBJ2-7; 7 bases match TRBD2. The ends lost 3 bases at V and 2 bases at J; junction bases unmatched: 7. The germline gives CDR1 MDHEN, CDR2 SYDVKM. The CDR3 is 15 residues long. The chain's CDR3 is CASSFGGSAAYEQYF. DNA of the CDR3: TGTGCCAGCAGTTTTGGCGGGAGCGCTGCCTACGAGCAGTACTTC.

The rearrangement joins TRBV6-6 to TRBJ2-1, with D possibly matching TRBD2 (7 bases). The V gene lost 6 bases and the J gene lost 7 bases, with 22 bases spanning the gap. The CDR3 is 16 residues long. Per germline, CDR1 MNHNY and CDR2 SVGAGI (reference sequence). This CDR3 is CASSPRGAYGGNEQFF. CDR3 bases: TGTGCCAGCAGCCCCCGGGGGGCGTATGGTGGAAATGAGCAGTTCTTC.